What follows are 22 T cell receptor beta chains derived from one specimen sequenced in a study of blood T cell repertoires in COVID-19. Data came from immunoSEQ multiplex PCR; TCRdb stores just in-frame clones and leaves some out. Here the sample spans some 200,000 clones, approximately 85% being singletons. Sequenced material: PBMCs or T cells enriched from blood (not recorded which). The receptors stem from a man in his forties or fifties who had recovered from COVID-19.

This clone was seen only a few times. This chain connects TRBV18 to TRBJ1-1; D not certain. The CDR3 loop spans 14 amino acids. Germline CDR1 reads KGHSH; CDR2 reads LQKENI. Trimming removed 4 bases at V and 4 bases at J, with 13 bases between. CDR3: CASSLEPRSTEAFF. CDR3 bases: TGTGCCAGCTCACTAGAACCAAGGAGCACTGAAGCTTTCTTT.

Note on this clone: The limits of the CDR3 on the DNA are not certain, so only TCRdb's listed CDR3 is given. This sequence joins TRBV19 and TRBJ2-1; the table's D call of TRBD2 was not tested on the DNA. Per the germline V gene, CDR1 is LNHDA and CDR2 is SQIVND (reference sequence). The CDR3 totals 14 residues, both ends included. The CDR3 sequence: CASTSGLAGYEQFF.

The chain has TRBV5-6 and TRBJ1-2, with 7 bases aligning to TRBD1. The CDR3 sequence is 15 residues long. Germline-derived CDR1 and CDR2 are SGHDT and YYEEEE. J lost 0 bases, V lost 4 bases, and 6 bases had no gene match. The CDR3 is CASSAGQATNYGYTF. For the CDR3, the DNA is TGTGCCAGCAGCGCCGGACAGGCGACTAACTATGGCTACACCTTC.

The V gene is TRBV7-2, the J gene TRBJ2-1; D perhaps matches TRBD2 (6 bases). Per germline, CDR1 SGHTA and CDR2 FQGNSA. The CDR3 runs 19 residues. V was shortened by 2 bases and J by 1 base, with 21 bases between the two germline ends. The CDR3 loop is CASSLKPVGSGRSYNEQFF. The CDR3 DNA sequence: TGTGCCAGCAGCTTAAAACCCGTAGGTTCCGGGAGATCCTACAATGAGCAGTTCTTC.

The genes are TRBV5-5 and TRBJ2-1, with D possibly matching TRBD2 (6 bases). CDR1 SGHKS and CDR2 YYEKEE come from the germline V gene (reference sequence). Trimming stripped 2 bases from V and 8 bases from J, with 11 bases between. The CDR3 loop spans 13 amino acids. DNA for the CDR3: TGTGCCAGCAGCTTAAGGGGAGGATATGAGCAGTTCTTC. Protein: CASSLRGGYEQFF.

The gene calls are TRBV12-3 or TRBV12-4 and TRBJ1-5; D is unclear. The CDR3 consists of 13 residues. Trimming removed 5 bases at V and 5 bases at J, with 10 bases between. The CDR3 coding sequence is TGTGCCAGCAGTCCCCAGCGGGATCAGCCCCAGCATTTT. Its translation is CASSPQRDQPQHF.

The J gene is TRBJ2-1, the V gene TRBV9; 10 nucleotides match TRBD2. Germline-derived CDR1 and CDR2 are SGDLS and YYNGEE. The CDR3 length is 15 residues. Trimming removed 3 bases from V and 5 bases from J; junction bases left unmatched: 5. The CDR3 spells CASSEGLARNNEQFF. The CDR3 nucleotides read TGTGCCAGCAGCGAGGGACTAGCGCGGAACAATGAGCAGTTCTTC.

In this sample, this clone turned up once. This chain connects TRBV7-8 to TRBJ1-6, with TRBD1 as a possible D gene (5 bases). V shed 6 bases and J shed 8 bases, with 14 bases lying between them. The CDR3 length is 14 residues. CDR1 and CDR2 (germline): SGHVS, FQNEAQ. For the CDR3, the DNA is TGTGCCAGCAGTTCGGGACTCGGGGATTCACCCCTCCACTTT. Amino acids: CASSSGLGDSPLHF.

V is TRBV5-1 and J is TRBJ2-1, with D perhaps TRBD2 (5 bases). The germline V gene has CDR1 SGHRS and CDR2 YFSETQ. The CDR3 covers 15 residues. V gave up 0 bases and J gave up 2 bases, with 9 bases separating them. CDR3 in amino acids: CASSLAEGTYNEQFF. The CDR3 nucleotides are TGCGCCAGCAGCTTGGCAGAGGGTACCTACAATGAGCAGTTCTTC.

The chain is built from TRBV28 and TRBJ1-2, with 9 bases fitting TRBD1. The germline CDR1 and CDR2 sequences are MDHEN and SYDVKM. The CDR3 spans 12 residues. V was pared by 6 bases and J by 11 bases, with 7 bases of the junction left unmatched. For the CDR3, the DNA is TGTGCCAGCAGCCCCGGACAGGGGAGGTACACCTTC. Its protein product is CASSPGQGRYTF.

The rearrangement links TRBV4-2 to TRBJ2-3, with D maybe TRBD2 (5 bases). The ends were cut back, 4 bases at V and 0 bases at J, with 5 bases in the middle. CDR1 is LGHNA and CDR2 is YNFKEQ in the germline V gene. The CDR3 is 13 residues long. CDR3: CASSRTSTDTQYF. The CDR3 nucleotides are TGTGCCAGCAGCCGGACTAGCACAGATACGCAGTATTTT.

The chain uses TRBV3-1 (or the pseudogene TRBV3-2) and TRBJ1-2, with D unclear. The germline CDR1 and CDR2 sequences are LGHDT and YNNKEL (reference sequence). The ends were cut back, 1 base at V and 0 bases at J, with 6 bases in the middle. The CDR3 runs to 14 residues. This CDR3 is CASSQVESNYGYTF. The CDR3 DNA follows: TGTGCCAGCAGCCAAGTGGAGTCTAACTATGGCTACACCTTC.

The V call is TRBV19, the J call TRBJ2-1; no definite D call. The CDR3 spans 14 residues. V gave up 5 bases and J gave up 2 bases, with 10 bases separating them. The germline CDR1 and CDR2 sequences are LNHDA and SQIVND (reference sequence). The CDR3, as DNA: TGTGCCAGTAGTTCCCAGGCCGCCTACAATGAGCAGTTCTTC. As protein: CASSSQAAYNEQFF.

The chain carries TRBV3-1 (or the pseudogene TRBV3-2) and TRBJ2-1; 7 bases fit TRBD1. V dropped 4 bases and J dropped 9; count of bases not matched to a gene: 15. The CDR3 runs 16 residues. Germline V gene data show CDR1 as LGHDT and CDR2 as YNNKEL (reference sequence). As DNA, the CDR3 is TGTGCCAGCAGCCCTTCGACAGGGTTTGAGCTTCTTGAGCAGTTCTTC. This gives the protein CASSPSTGFELLEQFF.

The V call is TRBV7-3, the J call TRBJ1-6; no firm D call. The V gene's germline CDR1 is SGHTA and CDR2 FQGTGA. The CDR3 length is 15 residues. V lost 2 bases and J 7 bases, leaving 12 bases between the germline ends. The CDR3 spells CASSLFEAGNSPLHF. CDR3 in DNA: TGTGCCAGCAGCTTATTCGAAGCGGGGAATTCACCCCTCCACTTT.

The rearrangement uses TRBV13 and TRBJ2-7; a possible D gene is TRBD2 (5 bases). Trimming removed 0 bases at V and 0 bases at J, with 6 bases between. The germline CDR1 and CDR2 sequences are PRHDT and FYEKMQ (reference sequence). There are 14 residues in the CDR3. CDR3: CASSLGGSSYEQYF. CDR3 in DNA: TGTGCCAGCAGCTTAGGAGGGAGCTCCTACGAGCAGTACTTC.

This chain links TRBV27 with TRBJ1-5; 8 bases are shared with TRBD1. CDR3 length: 17 amino acids. Germline V gene sequence: CDR1 MNHEY, CDR2 SMNVEV (reference sequence). V trimming: 4 bases; J trimming: 3 bases; junction bases outside the gene matches: 11. CDR3 DNA: TGTGCCAGCAGTTCGACAACCGGGACAGGTATCAATCAGCCCCAGCATTTT. Translation gives CASSSTTGTGINQPQHF.

This clone was detected a few times. The chain combines TRBV2 with TRBJ1-5, with D perhaps TRBD1 (6 bases). The CDR3 spans 16 residues. Germline-derived CDR1 and CDR2 are SNHLY and FYNNEI. Trimming pared 4 bases from V and 3 bases from J, leaving 16 bases between. CDR3 nucleotide sequence: TGTGCCAGCAGTGCGCTCGGGGGGGCCAACAATCAGCCCCAGCATTTT. Amino acids: CASSALGGANNQPQHF.

The chain uses TRBV5-1 and TRBJ2-1, with D perhaps TRBD2 (6 bases). Deletions cut 1 base from V and 0 bases from J, with 11 bases between. In germline, CDR1 is SGHRS, CDR2 YFSETQ. This CDR3 contains 16 residues. The CDR3 nucleotides read TGCGCCAGCAGCTTGTATTCCGGGAGCTCCTACAATGAGCAGTTCTTC. It translates to CASSLYSGSSYNEQFF.

The chain carries TRBV27 and TRBJ2-7; TRBD1 matches at 10 bases. The V and J ends lost 5 bases and 2 bases, in that order; junction bases with no gene match: 6. There are 15 residues in the CDR3. Germline CDR1 and CDR2: MNHEY and SMNVEV (reference sequence). CDR3 sequence: CASSRRTGGAYEQYF. The CDR3, as DNA: TGTGCCAGCAGTAGGCGGACAGGGGGGGCCTACGAGCAGTACTTC.

J is TRBJ2-1 and V is TRBV7-2; possible D gene TRBD2, 6 bases. Trimming took 1 base from V and 5 from J, leaving 15 bases between them. Germline CDR1 and CDR2: SGHTA and FQGNSA. CDR3 length: 16 amino acids. The DNA of the CDR3 is TGTGCCAGCAGCTTAGTTGGGACTGGCGAGCACAATGAGCAGTTCTTC. Protein product: CASSLVGTGEHNEQFF.

The gene calls are TRBV4-1 and TRBJ1-2; D not certain. The germline gives CDR1 MGHRA, CDR2 YSYEKL. Trimming removed 0 bases at V and 8 bases at J, with 10 bases between. CDR3 length: 13 amino acids. The CDR3 sequence: CASSQETYVGYTF. CDR3 nucleotides: TGCGCCAGCAGCCAAGAAACTTATGTGGGCTACACCTTC.